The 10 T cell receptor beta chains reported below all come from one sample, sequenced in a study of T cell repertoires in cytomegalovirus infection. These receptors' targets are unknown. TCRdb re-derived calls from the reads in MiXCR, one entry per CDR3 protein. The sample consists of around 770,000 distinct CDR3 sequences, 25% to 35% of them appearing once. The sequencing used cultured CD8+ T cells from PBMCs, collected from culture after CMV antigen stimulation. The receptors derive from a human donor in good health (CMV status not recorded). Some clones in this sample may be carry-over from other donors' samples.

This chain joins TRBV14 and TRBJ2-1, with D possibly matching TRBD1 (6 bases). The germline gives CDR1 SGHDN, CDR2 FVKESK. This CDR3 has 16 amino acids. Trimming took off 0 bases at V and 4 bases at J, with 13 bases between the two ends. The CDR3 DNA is TGTGCCAGCAGCCAAGATCTCGGGACACCATACAATGAGCAGTTCTTC. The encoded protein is CASSQDLGTPYNEQFF.

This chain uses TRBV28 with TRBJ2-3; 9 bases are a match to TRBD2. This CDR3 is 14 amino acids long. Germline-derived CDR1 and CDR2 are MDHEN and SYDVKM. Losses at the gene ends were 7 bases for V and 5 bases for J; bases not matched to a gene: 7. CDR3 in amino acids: CASTSGGRGDTQYF. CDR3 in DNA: TGTGCCAGCACAAGCGGGGGGCGGGGAGATACGCAGTATTTT. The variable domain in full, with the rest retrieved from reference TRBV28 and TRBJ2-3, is DVKVTQSSRYLVKRTGEKVFLECVQDMDHENMFWYRQDPGLGLRLIYFSYDVKMKEKGDIPEGYSVSREKKERFSLILESASTNQTSMYLCASTSGGRGDTQYFGPGTRLTVL.

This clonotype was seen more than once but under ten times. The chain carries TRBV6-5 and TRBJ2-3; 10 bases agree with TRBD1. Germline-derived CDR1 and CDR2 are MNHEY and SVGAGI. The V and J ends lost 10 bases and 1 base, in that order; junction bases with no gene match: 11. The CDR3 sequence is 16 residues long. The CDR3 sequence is CATWTGGHSGTDTQYF. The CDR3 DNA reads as TGTGCCACCTGGACAGGGGGTCATTCGGGCACAGATACGCAGTATTTT.

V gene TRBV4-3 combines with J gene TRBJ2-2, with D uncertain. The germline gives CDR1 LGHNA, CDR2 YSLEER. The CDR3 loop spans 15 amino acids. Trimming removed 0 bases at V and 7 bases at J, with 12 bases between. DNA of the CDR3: TGCGCCAGCAGCCAAGACGCCCCTTATGACGGGGAGCTGTTTTTT. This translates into CASSQDAPYDGELFF.

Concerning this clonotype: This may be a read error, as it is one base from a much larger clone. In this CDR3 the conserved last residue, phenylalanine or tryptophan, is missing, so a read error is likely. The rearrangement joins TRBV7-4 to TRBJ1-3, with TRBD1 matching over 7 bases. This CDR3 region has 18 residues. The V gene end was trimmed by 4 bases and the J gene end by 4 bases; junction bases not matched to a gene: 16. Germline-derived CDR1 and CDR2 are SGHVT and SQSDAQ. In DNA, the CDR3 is TGTGCCAGCAGCTCTACCTACCGGGACAGACACTCGGGAAACACCATATATCTT. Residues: CASSSTYRDRHSGNTIYL.

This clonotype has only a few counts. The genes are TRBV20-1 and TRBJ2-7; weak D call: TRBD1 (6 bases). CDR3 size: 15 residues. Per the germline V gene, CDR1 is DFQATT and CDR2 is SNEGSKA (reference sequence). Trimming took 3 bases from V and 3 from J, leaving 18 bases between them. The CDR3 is CSARPGRDIDYEQYF. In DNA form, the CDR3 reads TGCAGTGCTAGGCCTGGTCGGGACATCGACTACGAGCAGTACTTC.

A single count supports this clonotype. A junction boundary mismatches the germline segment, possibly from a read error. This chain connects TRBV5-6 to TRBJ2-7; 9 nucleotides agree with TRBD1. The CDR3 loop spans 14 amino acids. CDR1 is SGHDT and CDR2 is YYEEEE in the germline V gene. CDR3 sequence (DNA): TGTGCCAGAAGCTCAGGGACAGGGCTGTACGAGCAGTACTTC. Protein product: CARSSGTGLYEQYF.

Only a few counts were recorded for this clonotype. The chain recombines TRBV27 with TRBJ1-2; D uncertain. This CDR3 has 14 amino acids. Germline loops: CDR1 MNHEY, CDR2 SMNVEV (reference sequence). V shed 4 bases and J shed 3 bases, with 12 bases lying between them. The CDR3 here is CASSYGPTYYGYTF. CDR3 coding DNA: TGTGCCAGCAGTTACGGGCCGACTTACTATGGCTACACCTTC.

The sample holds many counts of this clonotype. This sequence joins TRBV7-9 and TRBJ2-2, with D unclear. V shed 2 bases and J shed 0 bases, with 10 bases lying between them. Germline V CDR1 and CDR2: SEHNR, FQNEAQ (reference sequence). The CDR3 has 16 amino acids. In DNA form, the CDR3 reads TGTGCCAGCAGCTTATCATTATCCCCGAACACCGGGGAGCTGTTTTTT. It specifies CASSLSLSPNTGELFF.

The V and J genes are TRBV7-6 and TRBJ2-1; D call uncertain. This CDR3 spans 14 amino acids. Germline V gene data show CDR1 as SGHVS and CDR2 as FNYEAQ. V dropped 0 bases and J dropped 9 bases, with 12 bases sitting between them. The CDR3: CASSLALSVGEQFF. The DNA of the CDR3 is TGTGCCAGCAGCTTAGCGCTGAGCGTCGGTGAGCAGTTCTTC.